This T cell receptor beta chain comes out of a study of Graves' ophthalmopathy and Graves' hyperthyroidism. Study-wide points: Sensitivity of about 70% and specificity of roughly 78% were achieved by the model that predicted ophthalmopathy progression. Ophthalmopathy versus stable hyperthyroidism: 13-signature model gave around 85% sensitivity, 81.08% specificity.

RNA transcripts were the template, and TCR beta CDR3 regions were amplified from them. In the first round, RT-PCR was carried out with HTBI primers, and a multiplex PCR formed the second round. TCRdb reprocessed the multiplex PCR reads via MiXCR and lists one record per CDR3 protein. This table holds roughly 400,000 distinct CDR3 sequences, over 15% found once. Trimming removed 11 bases at V and 0 bases at J, with 10 bases between. The CDR3 runs 12 residues. CDR1 is MNHNS and CDR2 is SASEGT in the germline V gene. This clonotype has a count of ten or more. As yet, its antigen is unknown. Sequencing used peripheral blood. The chain combines TRBV6-1 with TRBJ1-1, with D uncertain. The receptor was isolated from a woman aged 18-30 years with stable Graves' hyperthyroidism. The CDR3 protein is CAGLGLNTEAFF. Written as DNA, the CDR3 is TGTGCCGGACTCGGGTTGAACACTGAAGCTTTCTTT.